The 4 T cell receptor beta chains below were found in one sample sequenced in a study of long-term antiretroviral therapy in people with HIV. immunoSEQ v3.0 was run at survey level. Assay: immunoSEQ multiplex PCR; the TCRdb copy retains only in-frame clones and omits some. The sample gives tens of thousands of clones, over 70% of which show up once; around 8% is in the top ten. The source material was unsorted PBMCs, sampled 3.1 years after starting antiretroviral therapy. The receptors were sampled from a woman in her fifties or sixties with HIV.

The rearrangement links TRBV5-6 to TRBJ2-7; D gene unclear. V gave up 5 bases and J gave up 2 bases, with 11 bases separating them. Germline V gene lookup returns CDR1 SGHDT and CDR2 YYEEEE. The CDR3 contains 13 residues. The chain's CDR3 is CASSDKYPYEQYF. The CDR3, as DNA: TGTGCCAGCAGTGACAAGTACCCCTACGAGCAGTACTTC.

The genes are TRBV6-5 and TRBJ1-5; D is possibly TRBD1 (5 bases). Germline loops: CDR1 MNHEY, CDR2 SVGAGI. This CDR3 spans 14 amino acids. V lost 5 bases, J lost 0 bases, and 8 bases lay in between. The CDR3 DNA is TGTGCCAGCAGTAGACAGTTTAGCAATCAGCCCCAGCATTTT. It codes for CASSRQFSNQPQHF.

CDR3 in amino acids: CASSQLQARWADTQYF. CDR3 in DNA: TGTGCCAGCAGCCAATTACAGGCAAGGTGGGCAGATACGCAGTATTTT. The genes are TRBV14 and TRBJ2-3, with a tentative D call TRBD1 (5 bases). V lost 2 bases to trimming and J lost 4 bases, with 16 bases between them. CDR3 length: 16 residues. Germline CDR1 is SGHDN and CDR2 is FVKESK.

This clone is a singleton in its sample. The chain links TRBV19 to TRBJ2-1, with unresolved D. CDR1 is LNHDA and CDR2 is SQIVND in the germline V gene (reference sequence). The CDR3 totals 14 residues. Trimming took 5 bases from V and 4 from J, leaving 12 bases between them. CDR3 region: CASSEDTWYNEQFF. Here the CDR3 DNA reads TGTGCCAGTAGTGAAGATACCTGGTACAATGAGCAGTTCTTC. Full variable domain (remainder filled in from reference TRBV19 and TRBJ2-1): DGGITQSPKYLFRKEGQNVTLSCEQNLNHDAMYWYRQDPGQGLRLIYYSQIVNDFQKGDIAEGYSVSREKKESFPLTVTSAQKNPTAFYLCASSEDTWYNEQFFGPGTRLTVL.